Below, one T cell receptor beta chain is given with its context. Libraries were prepared by immunoSEQ multiplex PCR; TCRdb keeps only in-frame clonotypes and omits some of them. The top ten hold roughly 5.5% of the sample, which has more than 95,000 clones, around nine tenths seen once. The data were taken from a study of blood T cell repertoires in COVID-19. The J segment lost 5 bases and the V segment lost 4 bases, leaving 10 bases of the junction unmatched. This CDR3 spans 15 amino acids. Germline CDR1 is SGHRS and CDR2 is YFSETQ. This TCR derives from a human donor in a cohort sampled during active COVID-19. Source material: peripheral blood. The chain combines TRBV5-1 with TRBJ1-1, with 8 positions matching TRBD1. The CDR3 DNA reads TGCGCCAGCAGCCAAATACAGGGGGTAAAAACTGAAGCTTTCTTT. Translation: CASSQIQGVKTEAFF.